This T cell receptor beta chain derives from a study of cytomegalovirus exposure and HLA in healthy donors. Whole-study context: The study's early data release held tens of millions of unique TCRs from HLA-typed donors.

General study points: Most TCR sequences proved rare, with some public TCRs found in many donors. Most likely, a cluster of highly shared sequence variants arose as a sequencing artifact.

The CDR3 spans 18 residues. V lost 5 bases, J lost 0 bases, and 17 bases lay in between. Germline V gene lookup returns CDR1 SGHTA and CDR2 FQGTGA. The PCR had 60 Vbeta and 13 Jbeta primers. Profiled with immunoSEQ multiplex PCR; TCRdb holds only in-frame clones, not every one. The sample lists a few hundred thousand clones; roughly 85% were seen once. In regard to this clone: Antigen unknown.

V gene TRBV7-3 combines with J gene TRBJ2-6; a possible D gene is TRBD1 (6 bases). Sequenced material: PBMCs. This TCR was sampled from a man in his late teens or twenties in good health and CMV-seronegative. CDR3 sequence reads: CASSVSPKGVSGANVLTF. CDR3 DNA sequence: TGTGCCAGCAGCGTTTCTCCCAAGGGGGTCTCTGGGGCCAACGTCCTGACTTTC.